This T cell receptor (beta chain) comes out of a study of beta chain features in type 1 diabetes. Expressed TCRB transcripts got sequenced, as all isolated RNA was reverse transcribed. Some clones are missing from TCRdb's copy, which holds only in-frame ones; the method was immunoSEQ multiplex PCR. The table includes more than 110,000 clones, 6.9% detected once. The V gene's germline CDR1 is SNHLY and CDR2 FYNNEI. The J segment lost 2 bases and the V segment lost 6 bases, leaving 11 bases of the junction unmatched. The CDR3 totals 17 residues. The chain carries TRBV2 and TRBJ2-5; 11 positions agree with TRBD2. The sequenced sample was central memory CD4+ T cells from blood. This TCR was sampled from a woman in her 30s in good health. The CDR3 DNA sequence: TGTGCCAGCAGGAAAGGACTAGCGGGTGGCCCACAAGAGACCCAGTACTTC. Protein sequence: CASRKGLAGGPQETQYF.